The 9 T cell receptor beta chains reported below all come from one sample, sequenced in a study of cytomegalovirus exposure and HLA in healthy donors. Using immunoSEQ multiplex PCR, the repertoire was profiled, and TCRdb retains in-frame clones only, with some absent. In the table there are 90,000 to 150,000 clones, around 88% of which are singletons. What was sequenced was PBMCs. The origin of the receptors is a man aged 18 to 30 in good health and CMV-seronegative.

This sequence joins TRBV9 and TRBJ2-7; D unresolved. The V gene lost 0 bases and the J gene lost 3 bases, with 16 bases spanning the gap. Germline V gives CDR1 SGDLS, CDR2 YYNGEE. There are 16 residues in the CDR3. CDR3 residues: CASSVGLLVRIYEQYF. The DNA of the CDR3 is TGTGCCAGCAGCGTAGGATTGCTAGTAAGGATCTACGAGCAGTACTTC.

The chain employs TRBV7-9 and TRBJ2-2, with D maybe TRBD2 (6 bases). The CDR3 is made up of 16 amino acids. Deletions cut 7 bases from V and 4 bases from J, with 19 bases between. CDR1 and CDR2 (germline): SEHNR, FQNEAQ (reference sequence). The CDR3 loop is CASMGSGGLVTGELFF. CDR3 DNA: TGTGCCAGCATGGGTAGCGGCGGATTAGTCACCGGGGAGCTGTTTTTT.

The chain carries TRBV5-1 and TRBJ2-6, with D uncertain. Trimming took 4 bases from V and 0 from J, leaving 8 bases between them. Germline V gene lookup returns CDR1 SGHRS and CDR2 YFSETQ. This CDR3 region has 15 residues. The DNA of the CDR3 is TGCGCCAGCAGCGGCACAAGCTCTGGGGCCAACGTCCTGACTTTC. Its protein product is CASSGTSSGANVLTF. Looking up the rest from reference TRBV5-1 and TRBJ2-6 gives the full variable domain: KAGVTQTPRYLIKTRGQQVTLSCSPISGHRSVSWYQQTPGQGLQFLFEYFSETQRNKGNFPGRFSGRQFSNSRSEMNVSTLELGDSALYLCASSGTSSGANVLTFGAGSRLTVL.

The chain is built from TRBV6-5 and TRBJ1-3, with D perhaps TRBD1 (6 bases). Germline V gene lookup returns CDR1 MNHEY and CDR2 SVGAGI. The V gene lost 6 bases and the J gene lost 5 bases, with 11 bases spanning the gap. The CDR3 contains 13 residues. CDR3 DNA sequence: TGTGCCAGCAGCCCGGACAGAAGAAACACCATATATTTT. It yields the protein CASSPDRRNTIYF.

J is TRBJ1-5 and V is TRBV4-3, with 9 bases that match TRBD1. This CDR3 is built from 15 residues. Per germline, CDR1 LGHNA and CDR2 YSLEER. With 2 bases clipped from V and 6 bases from J, the junction kept 5 bases outside the gene matches. Here the CDR3 reads CASSQHRGRGQPQHF. The CDR3 region has the DNA TGCGCCAGCAGCCAACACAGGGGGCGAGGTCAGCCCCAGCATTTT.

The rearrangement uses TRBV27 and TRBJ2-3, with D uncertain. The germline gives CDR1 MNHEY, CDR2 SMNVEV (reference sequence). The CDR3 sequence is 14 residues long. The V end lost 3 bases, the J end lost 3 bases, and 10 bases lay between the germline ends. CDR3 in DNA: TGTGCCAGCAGTTTCGGCGGAAGTACAGATACGCAGTATTTT. Its translation: CASSFGGSTDTQYF.

The chain couples TRBV5-1 to TRBJ1-2; D might be TRBD1 (5 bases). The V and J ends lost 2 bases and 1 base respectively, with 6 bases between them. The CDR3 runs 13 residues. Per the germline V gene, CDR1 is SGHRS and CDR2 is YFSETQ. The CDR3 DNA reads as TGCGCCAGCAGCTTCGACAGTAACTATGGCTACACCTTC. This gives the protein CASSFDSNYGYTF.

This chain connects TRBV19 to TRBJ1-1; a weak D match, TRBD1 (6 bases). Germline V gives CDR1 LNHDA, CDR2 SQIVND (reference sequence). This CDR3 is 14 amino acids long. V was clipped by 7 bases and J by 0 bases, with 12 bases between them. In nucleotides, the CDR3 is TGTGCCAGTACCCGGACAGCAATGAACACTGAAGCTTTCTTT. This sequence encodes CASTRTAMNTEAFF.

The chain carries TRBV28 and TRBJ2-7, with D perhaps matching TRBD2 (7 bases). Germline assignment: CDR1 MDHEN and CDR2 SYDVKM. Trimming pared 2 bases from V and 3 bases from J, leaving 17 bases between. The CDR3 totals 16 residues. The DNA of the CDR3 is TGTGCCAGCAGTTTACCCGGCGGGGGCCTAGGCTACGAGCAGTACTTC. Translating it yields CASSLPGGGLGYEQYF.